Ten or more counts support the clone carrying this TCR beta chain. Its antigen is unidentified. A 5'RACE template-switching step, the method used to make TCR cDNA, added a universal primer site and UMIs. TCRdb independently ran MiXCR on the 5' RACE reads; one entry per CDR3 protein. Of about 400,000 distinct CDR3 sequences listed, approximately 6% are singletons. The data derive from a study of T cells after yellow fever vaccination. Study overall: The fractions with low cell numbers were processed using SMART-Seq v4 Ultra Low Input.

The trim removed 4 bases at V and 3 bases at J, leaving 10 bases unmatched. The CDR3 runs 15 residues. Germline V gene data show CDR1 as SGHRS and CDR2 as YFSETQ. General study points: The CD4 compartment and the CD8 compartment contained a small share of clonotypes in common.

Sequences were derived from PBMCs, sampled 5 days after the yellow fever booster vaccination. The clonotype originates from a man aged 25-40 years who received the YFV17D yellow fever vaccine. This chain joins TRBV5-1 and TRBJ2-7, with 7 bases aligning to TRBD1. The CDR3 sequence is CASSPRPGQHYEQYF. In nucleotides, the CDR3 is TGCGCCAGCAGCCCCAGGCCGGGACAGCACTACGAGCAGTACTTC.